Included here is one T cell receptor (beta chain) sequence, with context. Its antigen is not identified. Next came a second PCR, run for about 6 to 11 cycles, which used a sample-barcoded 5' primer along with a J-beta primer mix. Every cDNA molecule bore a tag from a template-switch adaptor containing 12 random nucleotides. Each of the samples gave a minimum of 3 million paired-end reads that contained CDR3. TCRdb re-derived calls from the 5' RACE reads in MiXCR, one entry per CDR3 protein. The table records hundreds of thousands of distinct CDR3 sequences, around 68% of them present only once. This sample was taken from a study of blood T cells in healthy people across ages. Study conclusions and caveats: The study found more naive CD4+ cells and higher diversity in long-lived than aged donors.

At least 5.5 micrograms of total RNA were extracted per sample. The V end was cut by 6 bases, the J end by 2 bases, with 16 bases between. Per germline, CDR1 SEHNR and CDR2 FQNEAQ (reference sequence). This CDR3 spans 15 amino acids. The TCR was taken from a man in his thirties or forties in good health. The chain uses TRBV7-9 and TRBJ1-1; possible D gene TRBD1, 6 bases. What was sequenced was blood. The CDR3 sequence: CASRRRGGQNTEAFF. The CDR3 DNA follows: TGTGCCAGCAGGCGCCGGGGGGGCCAAAACACTGAAGCTTTCTTT.